The sequence of this T cell receptor beta chain was determined in a study of T cells in Graves' hyperthyroidism and ophthalmopathy. It was uncontrolled infection, other autoimmune disease, pregnancy or lactation that excluded patients. CDR3 length equals 14 residues. Trimming shortened V by 1 base and J by 5 bases, and 9 bases separated the two germline ends. The germline CDR1 and CDR2 sequences are LGHDT and YNNKEL (reference sequence). Authors of the study amplified TCR beta CDR3 regions from RNA transcripts. During a first-round RT-PCR of the TCR CDR3, the HTBI primer set was used. MiXCR, run by TCRdb on the multiplex PCR reads, gives a single entry per CDR3 protein. Here the sample spans fewer than 450,000 distinct CDR3 sequences, about 15% being singletons.

The clonotype was recovered from a woman aged 55-70 years with Graves' ophthalmopathy. V and J are TRBV3-1 and TRBJ2-1; D gene ambiguous. The material sequenced was blood. The CDR3 protein is CASSQVVSNNEQFF. CDR3 coding DNA: TGTGCCAGCAGCCAAGTAGTATCAAACAATGAGCAGTTCTTC.